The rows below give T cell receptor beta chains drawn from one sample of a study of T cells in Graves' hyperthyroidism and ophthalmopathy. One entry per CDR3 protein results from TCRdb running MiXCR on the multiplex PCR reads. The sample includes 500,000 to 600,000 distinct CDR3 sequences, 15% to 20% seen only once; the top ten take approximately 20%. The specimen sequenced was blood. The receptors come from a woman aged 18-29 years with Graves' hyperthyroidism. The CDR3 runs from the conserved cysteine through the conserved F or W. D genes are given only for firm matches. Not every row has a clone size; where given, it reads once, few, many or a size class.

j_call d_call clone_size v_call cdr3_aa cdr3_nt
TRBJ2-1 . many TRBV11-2 CASSTTRTLSHEQFF TGTGCCAGCAGCACTACTAGGACCCTTAGTCATGAGCAGTTCTTC
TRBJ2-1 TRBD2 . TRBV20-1 CSAGGTSGAYNEQFF TGCAGTGCTGGAGGGACTAGCGGGGCCTACAATGAGCAGTTCTTC
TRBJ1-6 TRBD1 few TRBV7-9 CASSLRQGGSPLHF TGTGCCAGCAGCTTACGACAGGGCGGATCACCCCTCCACTTT
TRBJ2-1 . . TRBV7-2 CASSLEETQFF TGTGCCAGCAGCTTGGAAGAGACCCAGTTCTTC
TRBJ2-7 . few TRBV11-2 CASSLDRSGAYEQYF TGTGCCAGCAGCTTAGATAGGTCCGGAGCCTACGAGCAGTACTTC
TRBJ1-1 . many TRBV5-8 CASSLLTLMNTEAFF TGTGCCAGCAGCCTGCTGACACTCATGAACACTGAAGCTTTCTTT
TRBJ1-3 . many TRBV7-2 CASSLAGGASGNTIYF TGTGCCAGCAGCTTAGCCGGGGGCGCTTCTGGAAACACCATATATTTT
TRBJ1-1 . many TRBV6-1 CASSQRSNMNTEAFF TGTGCCAGCAGTCAACGCAGCAACATGAACACTGAAGCTTTCTTT
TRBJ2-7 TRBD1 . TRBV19 CASSIVTGREQYF TGTGCCAGTAGTATCGTGACAGGGCGCGAGCAGTACTTC
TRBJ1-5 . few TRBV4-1 CASSRTRGTNQPQHF TGCGCCAGCAGCCGTACTCGGGGTACCAATCAGCCCCAGCATTTT
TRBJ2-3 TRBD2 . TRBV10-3 CAISPTSGGSTDTQYF TGTGCCATCAGTCCGACTAGCGGGGGGAGCACAGATACGCAGTATTTT
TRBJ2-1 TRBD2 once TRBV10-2 CASRRRLAGYNEQFF TGCGCCAGCAGACGTCGACTAGCGGGTTACAATGAGCAGTTCTTC
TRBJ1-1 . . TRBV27 CASSLGRSYLNTEAFF TGTGCCAGCAGTTTAGGCAGGAGTTACTTGAACACTGAAGCTTTCTTT
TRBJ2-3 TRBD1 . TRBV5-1 CASSLRQGGGTDTQYF TGCGCCAGCAGCCTCCGACAGGGGGGAGGCACAGATACGCAGTATTTT
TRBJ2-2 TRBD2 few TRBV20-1 CSARVSSSGKGELFF TGCAGTGCTAGAGTTTCGTCTAGCGGGAAAGGGGAGCTGTTTTTT
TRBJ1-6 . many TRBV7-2 CASSYNGMGAGSPLHF TGTGCCAGCAGCTACAACGGGATGGGGGCCGGATCACCCCTCCACTTT
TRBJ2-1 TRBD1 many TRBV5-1 CASSPRDRENEQFF TGCGCCAGCAGCCCCCGGGACAGGGAAAATGAGCAGTTCTTC
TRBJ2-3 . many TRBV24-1 CATSDLTGPSTDTQYF TGTGCCACCAGTGATTTAACGGGGCCCAGCACAGATACGCAGTATTTT
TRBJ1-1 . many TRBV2 CASIRLAEMPAFF TGTGCCAGCATCCGCCTGGCTGAGATGCCAGCTTTCTTT
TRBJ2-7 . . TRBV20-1 CSVTTLRGMGSYEQYF TGCAGTGTTACGACCCTTCGGGGGATGGGCTCCTACGAGCAGTACTTC